This T cell receptor beta chain was recorded in a study of Graves' ophthalmopathy and Graves' hyperthyroidism. Study overall: At the time of initial diagnosis and before any treatment, peripheral blood was collected. Overall study results and limits: Blood was where most expanded thyroid clonotypes above 0.001 frequency also turned up.

This clonotype was picked up one time. What it binds is not known. CDR3 length: 14 amino acids. Trimming took 6 bases from V and 0 from J, leaving 12 bases between them. CDR1 MNHNS and CDR2 SASEGT come from the germline V gene. From RNA, the CDR3 regions of TCR beta chains were amplified and sequenced. RT-PCR was first run with HTBI primers, then multiplex PCR in a second round. TCRdb re-called the multiplex PCR reads through MiXCR, storing one row per CDR3 protein. The sample lists approximately 480,000 distinct CDR3 sequences; around an eighth were seen once. In donors with ophthalmopathy, activity was moderate-to-severe, with CAS ≥3, NOSPECS ≥4 and duration under 3 months. Other autoimmune diseases, uncontrolled infections, pregnancy or lactation led to the exclusion of patients.

J is TRBJ2-7 and V is TRBV6-1; maybe TRBD1 (5 bases). This TCR was recovered from a woman in her twenties or thirties with Graves' ophthalmopathy. The specimen sequenced was blood. The CDR3 is CASRRTPSSYEQYF. CDR3 bases: TGTGCCAGCAGACGGACACCGAGCTCCTACGAGCAGTACTTC.